Shown below are 12 T cell receptor beta chains from a single sample sequenced in a study of blood T cells in healthy people across ages. The authors ran a second PCR of about 6 to 11 cycles using a sample-barcoded 5' primer and a J-beta primer mix. TCRdb reprocessed the 5' RACE reads via MiXCR and lists one record per CDR3 protein. The data hold around 800,000 distinct CDR3 sequences, with more than 25% observed a single time. This sample was also put to use in a study of T cells of mothers and their children.

Sample: blood. The receptor source for this set is a boy younger than 18 in good health.

This clonotype was found a few times. The CDR3 loop is CASSFTQGASETQYF. The CDR3 coding sequence is TGTGCCAGCAGTTTCACACAGGGGGCCAGTGAGACCCAGTACTTC. The rearrangement uses TRBV12-3 or TRBV12-4 and TRBJ2-5, with 9 bases lining up with TRBD1. The CDR3 loop spans 15 amino acids. The J segment lost 5 bases and the V segment lost 3 bases, leaving 7 bases of the junction unmatched.

This clonotype was detected a few times. The chain has TRBV7-6 and TRBJ2-1; 10 nucleotides match TRBD1. The CDR3 has 18 amino acids. With V trimmed by 4 bases and J by 1 base, 10 bases remained unmatched. Germline lookup yields CDR1 SGHVS and CDR2 FNYEAQ. The CDR3 loop reads CASSSLPGQGRSYNEQFF. CDR3 bases: TGTGCCAGCAGCTCCCTCCCGGGACAGGGGAGATCCTACAATGAGCAGTTCTTC.

This clonotype showed up just a few times. V is TRBV20-1 and J is TRBJ2-5, with 12 nucleotides matching TRBD2. The J call may be in error: the DNA end matches TRBJ2-7 better. CDR1 is DFQATT, CDR2 SNEGSKA, per germline (reference sequence). The CDR3 runs 14 residues. The CDR3 DNA reads TGCAGTGCTAGAGGCGGGACTAGCGGGTACGAGCAGTACTTC. This sequence encodes CSARGGTSGYEQYF.

This clonotype appeared a few times. The J gene is TRBJ2-3, the V gene TRBV9; 12 positions match TRBD2. Germline CDR1 is SGDLS and CDR2 is YYNGEE. This CDR3 region has 16 residues. V trimming: 1 base; J trimming: 6 bases; junction bases outside the gene matches: 6. DNA of the CDR3: TGTGCCAGCAGCGTACGGCCTAGCGGGGGGGCCGATACGCAGTATTTT. Amino acid sequence: CASSVRPSGGADTQYF.

This clonotype showed up just a few times. V usage is TRBV2 and J usage is TRBJ2-5; a weak D match, TRBD2 (6 bases). V was cut by 7 bases and J by 11 bases, with 17 bases left in between. CDR3 length equals 12 residues. CDR1 is SNHLY and CDR2 is FYNNEI in the germline V gene. CDR3 bases: TGTGCCAGCATGGAGGAGGGGCATAGGCAGTACTTC. Its protein product is CASMEEGHRQYF.

The genes are TRBV7-8 and TRBJ1-2, with a possible D match to TRBD1 (5 bases). Trimming removed 0 bases from V and 8 bases from J, with 16 bases in between. Germline assignment: CDR1 SGHVS and CDR2 FQNEAQ. The CDR3 loop spans 15 amino acids. The CDR3 loop is CASSLAGNRGKGYTF. CDR3 nucleotides: TGTGCCAGCAGCTTAGCGGGGAATCGGGGGAAAGGCTACACCTTC.

This chain joins TRBV5-1 and TRBJ2-1; D is undetermined. CDR3 size: 14 residues. Trimming shortened V by 3 bases and J by 0 bases, and 7 bases separated the two germline ends. Germline values: CDR1 SGHRS, CDR2 YFSETQ. This CDR3 is CASSSLTSYNEQFF. CDR3 nucleotide sequence: TGCGCCAGCAGCTCCCTGACCTCCTACAATGAGCAGTTCTTC.

The V call is TRBV28, the J call TRBJ2-5; 10 bases are shared with TRBD2. Germline-derived CDR1 and CDR2 are MDHEN and SYDVKM. The CDR3 covers 14 residues. With 9 bases clipped from V and 6 bases from J, the junction kept 10 bases outside the gene matches. Written as DNA, the CDR3 is TGTGCCAGTTCCAGCAGCGGGGGGGTGAAGACCCAGTACTTC. This encodes CASSSSGGVKTQYF.

J is TRBJ1-1 and V is TRBV5-1; D is perhaps TRBD1 (6 bases). In germline, CDR1 is SGHRS, CDR2 YFSETQ. Trimming left V 0 bases short and J 5 bases short, with 14 bases between. The CDR3 spans 15 residues. CDR3 DNA: TGCGCCAGCAGCTTGGCGACAGGAGGCCGTACTGAAGCTTTCTTT. Its protein product is CASSLATGGRTEAFF.

V is TRBV10-3 and J is TRBJ2-6; 7 bases agree with TRBD1. Trimming removed 7 bases from V and 0 bases from J; junction bases left unmatched: 9. There are 17 residues in the CDR3. From germline, CDR1 is ENHRY and CDR2 SYGVKD. Written as DNA, the CDR3 is TGTGCCATCACCGGGGACAGCCTTCCCTCTGGGGCCAACGTCCTGACTTTC. Translation gives CAITGDSLPSGANVLTF.

To note about this clonotype: Lacking the conserved final phenylalanine or tryptophan, this CDR3 likely reflects a read error. The V gene is TRBV7-6, the J gene TRBJ2-5; D is ambiguous. Germline CDR1 and CDR2: SGHVS and FNYEAQ. This CDR3 has 15 amino acids. The CDR3 loop reads CASSLGYGDGETQYL. The CDR3 DNA follows: TGCGCCAGCAGCTTAGGTTACGGCGATGGGGAGACCCAGTACCTC.

This clonotype was seen a handful of times. The chain carries TRBV7-9 and TRBJ2-1; D unclear. Germline loops: CDR1 SEHNR, CDR2 FQNEAQ (reference sequence). V was clipped by 2 bases and J by 7 bases, with 12 bases between them. The CDR3 has 14 residues. The CDR3 loop is CASSLPELGNEQFF. The CDR3 nucleotides are TGTGCCAGCAGCTTACCCGAGCTGGGAAATGAGCAGTTCTTC.